The T cell receptor (beta chain) described here comes from a study of PD-1 blockade in mismatch repair-deficient tumors. TCR sequencing covered a few patients who responded to pembrolizumab. Study-level findings and limits: Tumor-resident clones, often undetectable pretreatment in blood, expanded then contracted after pembrolizumab.

A note on this clone: Antigen specificity is unknown.

Using immunoSEQ multiplex PCR, the repertoire was profiled, and TCRdb retains in-frame clones only, with some absent. The sample lists 80,000 to 100,000 clones; 81% were seen once. The sample consisted of peripheral blood, taken 12 weeks after starting pembrolizumab. This clonotype originated in an adult with mismatch repair-deficient cancer.

CDR3 protein: CASSLVWGLDEQYF. CDR3 nucleotide sequence: TGTGCCAGCAGCTTGGTTTGGGGGCTAGACGAGCAGTACTTC. The J gene is TRBJ2-7, the V gene TRBV5-6, with TRBD1 as a possible D gene (6 bases). Between the trimmed V and J ends, which lost 0 bases and 5 bases, there was a span of 12 bases. The CDR3 contains 14 residues. Germline assignment: CDR1 SGHDT and CDR2 YYEEEE.